This note documents a single T cell receptor beta chain sequence. Genomic DNA acted as the template from which TCR beta VDJ combination and CDR3 sequence profiling were carried out. A single record per CDR3 protein comes from TCRdb applying MiXCR to the reads. This table holds over 150,000 distinct CDR3 sequences, roughly half found once. This sample is part of a study of CD8+CD57+ T cells in acquired aplastic anemia. As for the study in general: The mean DNA yield obtained from sorted CD4+ and CD8+ cells came to approximately 3.2 ug.

Flow cytometry had shown expanded CD8+CD57+ cells in the patients chosen for sequencing. All participating patients were living with severe acquired aplastic anemia. The sequenced sample consisted of sorted CD4+, CD8+, or CD8+CD57+ T cells (not recorded which) from PBMCs. The clonotype comes from a human donor with aplastic anemia.

The CDR3 coding sequence is TGCAGCGTCAAGGACTCCAGCTCCTACGAGCAGTACTTC. This translates into CSVKDSSSYEQYF. This chain connects TRBV29-1 to TRBJ2-7; D possibly corresponds to TRBD2 (5 bases). CDR3 length equals 13 residues. Trimming left V 6 bases short and J 0 bases short, with 12 bases between. Germline V lookup: CDR1 SQVTM, CDR2 ANQGSEA.